The 32 T cell receptor beta chains reported below all come from one sample, sequenced in a study of blood T cell repertoires in COVID-19. Profiling relied on immunoSEQ multiplex PCR, and the TCRdb table lists in-frame clones only, not all of them. The top ten hold about 12% of the sample, which has roughly 250,000 clones, 85% to 90% seen once. Sequenced: peripheral blood. Source of these receptors: a woman between 25 and 40 years old with COVID-19, enrolled during active disease.

The V gene is TRBV5-1, the J gene TRBJ1-2; TRBD1 matches at 8 bases. J was trimmed by 8 bases and V by 5 bases; bases with no gene match: 5. The CDR3 consists of 12 residues. Germline-derived CDR1 and CDR2 are SGHRS and YFSETQ. The CDR3 DNA follows: TGCGCCAGCAGTGCAGACAGGGGCGGCTACACCTTC. The encoded protein is CASSADRGGYTF.

The chain couples TRBV7-2 to TRBJ2-5; D remains unclear. This CDR3 has 14 residues. V was trimmed by 5 bases and J by 5 bases, leaving 15 bases between them. The germline V gene encodes CDR1 SGHTA and CDR2 FQGNSA. This CDR3 is CASSPSRFVETQYF. In DNA form, the CDR3 reads TGTGCCAGCAGCCCATCTAGGTTCGTGGAGACCCAGTACTTC.

The J gene is TRBJ2-7, the V gene TRBV4-1; TRBD2 might be the D (7 bases). Trimming removed 0 bases at V and 1 base at J, with 13 bases between. CDR3 size: 16 residues. Per the germline V gene, CDR1 is MGHRA and CDR2 is YSYEKL. Here the CDR3 reads CASSQDGRGGSYEQYF. In nucleotides, the CDR3 is TGCGCCAGCAGCCAAGACGGAAGGGGGGGGTCCTACGAGCAGTACTTC.

V and J are TRBV4-2 and TRBJ2-1; 13 bases fit TRBD2. The germline V gene encodes CDR1 LGHNA and CDR2 YNFKEQ. The CDR3 has 16 amino acids. V lost 4 bases, J lost 6 bases, and 6 bases stayed unmatched. CDR3 residues: CASSRRLAGGGNEQFF. The CDR3 nucleotides read TGTGCCAGCAGCCGAAGACTAGCGGGGGGAGGCAATGAGCAGTTCTTC.

The chain has TRBV2 and TRBJ1-2; TRBD1 agrees at 10 bases. J was trimmed by 6 bases and V by 6 bases; bases with no gene match: 1. The CDR3 is 12 amino acids. Germline CDR1 SNHLY, CDR2 FYNNEI. The CDR3 coding sequence is TGTGCCAGCAGGGACAGGGGGAATGGCTACACCTTC. Residues: CASRDRGNGYTF.

The J gene is TRBJ2-3, the V gene TRBV4-1; a weak D match, TRBD2 (5 bases). This CDR3 comprises 17 residues. From germline, CDR1 is MGHRA and CDR2 YSYEKL. V dropped 4 bases and J dropped 6 bases, with 23 bases sitting between them. The CDR3 region is CASSPDWLLAHSDTQYF. Here the CDR3 DNA reads TGCGCCAGCAGCCCGGATTGGTTGTTAGCGCATAGCGATACGCAGTATTTT.

The chain is built from TRBV13 and TRBJ1-6; possible D gene TRBD1, 6 bases. CDR3 length: 14 residues. The V and J ends lost 5 bases and 7 bases respectively, with 12 bases between them. The germline V gene has CDR1 PRHDT and CDR2 FYEKMQ (reference sequence). CDR3: CASSRTVVNSPLHF. The CDR3 DNA reads TGTGCCAGCAGCCGGACAGTCGTCAATTCACCCCTCCACTTT.

This chain uses TRBV11-2 with TRBJ1-4; maybe TRBD1 (6 bases). Germline CDR1 is SGHAT and CDR2 is FQNNGV. Trimming left V 5 bases short and J 12 bases short, with 19 bases between. This CDR3 is built from 14 residues. CDR3 in DNA: TGTGCCAGCAGCGCCCGGGACACCGGTTTGGAACTGTTTTTT. This translates into CASSARDTGLELFF. The full variable domain, its missing parts supplied by reference TRBV11-2 and TRBJ1-4, is EAGVAQSPRYKIIEKRQSVAFWCNPISGHATLYWYQQILGQGPKLLIQFQNNGVVDDSQLPKDRFSAERLKGVDSTLKIQPAKLEDSAVYLCASSARDTGLELFFGSGTQLSVL.

The gene calls are TRBV19 and TRBJ1-1; D ambiguous. Germline CDR1 LNHDA, CDR2 SQIVND (reference sequence). V lost 5 bases, J lost 1 base, and 11 bases lay in between. The CDR3 length is 14 residues. CDR3 amino acids: CASSWHSENTEAFF. The CDR3 DNA is TGTGCCAGTAGTTGGCACAGTGAGAACACTGAAGCTTTCTTT.

The chain joins TRBV3-1 (or the pseudogene TRBV3-2) to TRBJ1-1; TRBD1 might be the D (5 bases). V lost 0 bases and J lost 4, with 21 bases in between. The CDR3 is 18 amino acids. Per the germline V gene, CDR1 is LGHDT and CDR2 is YNNKEL (reference sequence). CDR3 protein: CASSQERGLFWAGTEAFF. The DNA of the CDR3 is TGTGCCAGCAGCCAAGAGCGGGGACTTTTCTGGGCAGGCACTGAAGCTTTCTTT.

This clone has a handful of counts. The chain carries TRBV2 and TRBJ2-1; TRBD2 matches at 11 bases. Per germline, CDR1 SNHLY and CDR2 FYNNEI. Unmatched junction bases numbered 8, after V lost 6 bases and J lost 10 bases. The CDR3 length is 14 residues. CDR3 amino acids: CASSYSGGAGEQFF. The CDR3, as DNA: TGTGCCAGCAGCTATAGCGGGGGGGCAGGGGAGCAGTTCTTC.

This clone was recorded once. The V and J genes are TRBV9 and TRBJ2-2; 15 nucleotides match TRBD2. This CDR3 is built from 20 residues. The junction had 7 bases not matched to a gene; V was cut back by 0 bases and J by 1 base. Germline V gives CDR1 SGDLS, CDR2 YYNGEE. As DNA, the CDR3 is TGTGCCAGCAGCGTAGCGGGACTAGCGGGGGGTCCTCGGAACACCGGGGAGCTGTTTTTT. It translates to CASSVAGLAGGPRNTGELFF.

This chain uses TRBV4-1 with TRBJ2-7, with D tentatively TRBD2 (6 bases). Germline CDR1 and CDR2: MGHRA and YSYEKL. CDR3 length equals 15 residues. V gave up 0 bases and J gave up 2 bases, with 11 bases separating them. In DNA form, the CDR3 reads TGCGCCAGCAGCCAAGATTCAGGAGGGGCCTACGAGCAGTACTTC. Encoded protein: CASSQDSGGAYEQYF.

This clone showed up just a few times. This chain uses TRBV10-3 with TRBJ1-5, with D tentatively TRBD1 (6 bases). CDR1 is ENHRY and CDR2 is SYGVKD in the germline V gene. Deletions cut 2 bases from V and 7 bases from J, with 24 bases between. The CDR3 has 18 residues. The CDR3 is CAISEEGGVSLSDQPQHF. The DNA for the CDR3 is TGTGCCATCAGTGAGGAAGGGGGAGTCTCGTTGTCCGACCAGCCCCAGCATTTT.

This clone was counted at least ten times. The chain carries TRBV5-8 and TRBJ1-2; perhaps TRBD1 as D (5 bases). The CDR3 extends over 16 amino acids. The ends were cut back, 3 bases at V and 6 bases at J, with 21 bases in the middle. Germline lookup yields CDR1 SGHTS and CDR2 YDEGEE. CDR3 sequence reads: CASSYHLTGRVDGYTF. CDR3 DNA: TGTGCCAGCAGCTACCACCTTACGGGCAGGGTTGATGGCTACACCTTC.

The chain uses TRBV25-1 and TRBJ1-3, with unresolved D. V was shortened by 5 bases and J by 4 bases, with 3 bases between the two germline ends. CDR1 and CDR2 from the germline V gene are MGHDK and SYGVNS. CDR3 length equals 11 residues. CDR3 bases: TGTGCCAGCAGTATAGGAAACACCATATATTTT. This sequence encodes CASSIGNTIYF.

This chain joins TRBV12-3 or TRBV12-4 and TRBJ2-7; TRBD1 matches 9 bases. CDR3 length: 13 amino acids. V shed 4 bases and J 9 bases; nucleotides not matched to a gene: 7. CDR3 sequence: CASSSTGGWGQYF. CDR3 DNA sequence: TGTGCCAGCAGTTCGACAGGGGGTTGGGGGCAGTACTTC.

The CDR3, as DNA: TGTGCCAGCACCCGGGGGGAACTCCGTAGCAGTACGCAGTATTTT. Translation: CASTRGELRSSTQYF. The chain couples TRBV28 to TRBJ2-3, with 7 bases aligning to TRBD2. Trimming at V came to 7 bases and at J to 8 bases, leaving 15 bases not matched to a gene. The CDR3 runs to 15 residues. Germline CDR1 is MDHEN and CDR2 is SYDVKM. Full variable domain (missing parts from reference TRBV28 and TRBJ2-3): DVKVTQSSRYLVKRTGEKVFLECVQDMDHENMFWYRQDPGLGLRLIYFSYDVKMKEKGDIPEGYSVSREKKERFSLILESASTNQTSMYLCASTRGELRSSTQYFGPGTRLTVL.

In its sample, this clone was seen a few times. The rearrangement uses TRBV18 and TRBJ1-5, with 11 bases fitting TRBD1. This CDR3 is built from 15 residues. Trimming at V came to 5 bases and at J to 4 bases, leaving 4 bases not matched to a gene. Germline CDR1 reads KGHSH; CDR2 reads LQKENI. For the CDR3, the DNA is TGTGCCAGCTCATCTGGGACAGGGGGAAATCAGCCCCAGCATTTT. Its translation: CASSSGTGGNQPQHF.

The chain links TRBV29-1 to TRBJ2-1; D is perhaps TRBD2 (5 bases). V shed 7 bases and J shed 1 base, with 17 bases lying between them. This CDR3 is built from 15 residues. The germline V gene has CDR1 SQVTM and CDR2 ANQGSEA. CDR3 DNA sequence: TGCAGCGCTGTGCTGGCACCGGGGTCCTACAATGAGCAGTTCTTC. Translation gives CSAVLAPGSYNEQFF.

The chain combines TRBV27 with TRBJ2-2; tentatively, D is TRBD1 (5 bases). Deletions cut 3 bases from V and 5 bases from J, with 13 bases between. This CDR3 comprises 15 residues. Germline CDR1 reads MNHEY; CDR2 reads SMNVEV (reference sequence). CDR3 bases: TGTGCCAGCAGTTTGTCCAGGGCTCCAACCGGGGAGCTGTTTTTT. Protein product: CASSLSRAPTGELFF.

V and J are TRBV2 and TRBJ1-1; possibly TRBD1 for D (6 bases). The CDR3 spans 12 residues. V lost 11 bases and J lost 0, with 10 bases in between. The V gene's germline CDR1 is SNHLY and CDR2 FYNNEI. CDR3 nucleotides: TGTGCCGGCCAGGGGATGAACACTGAAGCTTTCTTT. It yields the protein CAGQGMNTEAFF.

The chain combines TRBV19 with TRBJ1-2, with D perhaps TRBD1 (6 bases). The CDR3 covers 13 residues. CDR1 and CDR2 from the germline V gene are LNHDA and SQIVND (reference sequence). The V end was cut by 5 bases, the J end by 5 bases, with 12 bases between. The CDR3 is CASSLQGHYGYTF. In nucleotides, the CDR3 is TGTGCCAGTAGTTTACAGGGTCATTATGGCTACACCTTC.

V is TRBV6-4 and J is TRBJ2-7, with 11 bases aligning to TRBD2. Per the germline V gene, CDR1 is MRHNA and CDR2 is SNTAGT. The CDR3 totals 15 residues. Trimming cost V 6 bases and J 0 bases; bases outside gene matches: 4. The CDR3 nucleotides read TGTGCCAGCAGCAGACTAGCGGGGTCCTCCTACGAGCAGTACTTC. It yields the protein CASSRLAGSSYEQYF.

This chain links TRBV4-1 with TRBJ1-5, with 7 nucleotides matching TRBD1. This CDR3 is 15 amino acids long. CDR1 is MGHRA, CDR2 YSYEKL, per germline. The V segment lost 4 bases and the J segment 4 bases; nucleotides outside the gene matches: 7. CDR3 region: CASSRVQGQNQPQHF. The CDR3 DNA reads as TGCGCCAGCAGCCGGGTACAGGGGCAAAATCAGCCCCAGCATTTT.

The rearrangement joins TRBV6-2 or TRBV6-3 to TRBJ1-5; D is unresolved. CDR3 length equals 14 residues. V was shortened by 4 bases and J by 3 bases, with 10 bases between the two germline ends. Germline-derived CDR1 and CDR2 are MNHEY and SVGEGT. The DNA of the CDR3 is TGTGCCAGCAGTTTTTTACAGTACAATCAGCCCCAGCATTTT. Its translation: CASSFLQYNQPQHF.

The chain is built from TRBV11-2 and TRBJ2-7, with D perhaps matching TRBD1 (5 bases). Germline-derived CDR1 and CDR2 are SGHAT and FQNNGV. The CDR3 runs to 14 residues. Between the trimmed V and J ends, which lost 5 bases and 0 bases, there was a span of 11 bases. CDR3 protein: CASSHDSYSYEQYF. In DNA form, the CDR3 reads TGTGCCAGCAGCCACGACAGTTACTCCTACGAGCAGTACTTC. Variable domain in full (rest from reference TRBV11-2 and TRBJ2-7): EAGVAQSPRYKIIEKRQSVAFWCNPISGHATLYWYQQILGQGPKLLIQFQNNGVVDDSQLPKDRFSAERLKGVDSTLKIQPAKLEDSAVYLCASSHDSYSYEQYFGPGTRLTVT.

The chain links TRBV7-6 to TRBJ1-1; D is unresolved. CDR1 and CDR2 from the germline V gene are SGHVS and FNYEAQ. Trimming shortened V by 5 bases and J by 0 bases, and 16 bases separated the two germline ends. This CDR3 is built from 16 residues. CDR3 DNA: TGTGCCAGCAGCCCCTCGTTACGGGTGATGAACACTGAAGCTTTCTTT. Translation: CASSPSLRVMNTEAFF.

The genes are TRBV5-1 and TRBJ1-6; D may be TRBD1 (5 bases). CDR3 size: 16 residues. The ends were cut back, 5 bases at V and 6 bases at J, with 18 bases in the middle. Germline V CDR1 and CDR2: SGHRS, YFSETQ. The CDR3 is CASSYRDFRSNSPLHF. DNA of the CDR3: TGCGCCAGCAGTTACCGGGACTTTAGGAGTAATTCACCCCTCCACTTT.

V gene TRBV27 combines with J gene TRBJ1-2; tentative D call: TRBD1 (6 bases). The CDR3 extends over 13 amino acids. Trimming shortened V by 4 bases and J by 3 bases, and 9 bases separated the two germline ends. From germline, CDR1 is MNHEY and CDR2 SMNVEV (reference sequence). This CDR3 is CASSSAGDYGYTF. The CDR3 nucleotides read TGTGCCAGCAGTTCGGCAGGGGACTATGGCTACACCTTC.

The rearrangement links TRBV27 to TRBJ1-2, with TRBD1 identical over 7 bases. Germline V gene sequence: CDR1 MNHEY, CDR2 SMNVEV (reference sequence). The CDR3 contains 13 residues. The J segment lost 4 bases and the V segment lost 6 bases, leaving 5 bases of the junction unmatched. The CDR3 region is CASRTTGTYGYTF. The DNA for the CDR3 is TGTGCCAGCAGGACGACAGGGACCTATGGCTACACCTTC.

This clone was seen a handful of times. This rearrangement joins TRBV15 to TRBJ1-5; D unresolved. The ends were cut back, 0 bases at V and 0 bases at J, with 6 bases in the middle. Germline-derived CDR1 and CDR2 are LNHNV and YYDKDF (reference sequence). The CDR3 spans 15 residues. CDR3 in amino acids: CATSRDQNSNQPQHF. CDR3 in DNA: TGTGCCACCAGCAGAGATCAGAATAGCAATCAGCCCCAGCATTTT.